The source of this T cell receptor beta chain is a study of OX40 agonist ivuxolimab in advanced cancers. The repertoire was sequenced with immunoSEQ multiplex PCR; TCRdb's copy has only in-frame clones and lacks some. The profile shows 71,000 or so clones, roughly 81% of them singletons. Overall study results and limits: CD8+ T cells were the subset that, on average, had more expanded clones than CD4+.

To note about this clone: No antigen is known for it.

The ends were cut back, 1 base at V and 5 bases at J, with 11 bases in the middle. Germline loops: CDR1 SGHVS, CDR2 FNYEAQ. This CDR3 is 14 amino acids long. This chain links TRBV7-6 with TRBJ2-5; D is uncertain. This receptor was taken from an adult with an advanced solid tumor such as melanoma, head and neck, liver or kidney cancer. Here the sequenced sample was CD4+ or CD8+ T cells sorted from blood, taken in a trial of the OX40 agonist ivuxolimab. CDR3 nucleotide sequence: TGTGCCAGCAGCTTAGTCGGTTCGGCGGAGACCCAGTACTTC. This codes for CASSLVGSAETQYF.